This TCR beta chain was recovered during a study of blood T cell repertoires in COVID-19. About the study: The cDNA or gDNA used as material had been derived from T cells, B-cell-depleted T cells, or PBMCs.

As originally analysed: Estimates of nucleated cell counts were drawn from the amplification of reference gene primers. Only in-frame clones appear in the TCRdb table, and some are missing; sequencing was by immunoSEQ multiplex PCR. V and J calls and clone size are copied from that table; D and trimming were computed from the DNA. Among over 85,000 clones listed, over 80% were seen once. The origin of this receptor is a woman in her 70s with acute or convalescent COVID-19. Material for sequencing was peripheral blood.

CDR3 in DNA: TGTGCCAGCTCGTCCATATCGGAGCACGGGATAGCTGAAGCTTTCTTT. This translates into CASSSISEHGIAEAFF. This chain joins TRBV18 and TRBJ1-1; D call uncertain. Germline CDR1 is KGHSH and CDR2 is LQKENI. The CDR3 runs to 16 residues. V dropped 6 bases and J dropped 6 bases, with 23 bases sitting between them.